This T cell receptor (beta chain) is from a study of CD8 T cells in ankylosing spondylitis. This clonotype was counted many times. Trimming took 2 bases from V and 0 from J, leaving 16 bases between them. The CDR3 totals 16 residues. Germline V CDR1 and CDR2: DFQATT, SNEGSKA (reference sequence). TCRdb re-called the 5' RACE reads with MiXCR, one entry per CDR3 protein. The sample records 200,000 to 300,000 distinct CDR3 sequences, roughly a tenth being singletons. This clonotype was sampled from a male donor with ankylosing spondylitis or in good health (not recorded which). The chain links TRBV20-1 to TRBJ1-1; D is unresolved. The sequencing input was blood, either unsorted or a sorted T cell fraction (not recorded which). In DNA form, the CDR3 reads TGCAGTGCTAGACCATCCTCCCGTCCCTTGAACACTGAAGCTTTCTTT. It specifies CSARPSSRPLNTEAFF.